This is a list of T cell receptor beta chains from one sample in a study of cytomegalovirus exposure and HLA in healthy donors. TCRdb's table, derived via immunoSEQ multiplex PCR, lists solely in-frame clones and lacks some. This table holds some 42,000 clones. Sequencing was carried out using PBMCs. The receptors were gathered from a man aged 25-40 years in good health and CMV-seronegative. Both conserved end residues are trimmed from each CDR3.

TRBJ2-3 | TRBV27 | ASSAPRGIAGDERQY
TRBJ2-2 | TRBV30 | AWSGLGQGTTGELF
TRBJ2-7 | TRBV7-9 | ASSSPYRYEQY
TRBJ1-1 | TRBV30 | AWSLGNPEDF
TRBJ2-7 | TRBV2 | ASSPDKGVYEQY
TRBJ1-1 | TRBV4-1 | ASSQVTGPNTEAF
TRBJ2-3 | TRBV4-1 | ASSQRLAGVEFGTDTQY
TRBJ2-7 | TRBV4-1 | ASSQVYGLAASYEQY
TRBJ2-7 | TRBV19 | ASTSGSYEQY
TRBJ2-1 | TRBV5-1 | ASSPGTGGNEQF
TRBJ1-4 | TRBV4-3 | ASSQDLTGQAGEKLF
TRBJ2-1 | TRBV19 | ASSIGPAGVAYNEQF
TRBJ1-1 | TRBV18 | ASSPSHRPTEAF
TRBJ2-7 | TRBV20-1 | SGGDPYEQY
TRBJ2-7 | TRBV9 | ASSEAGASYEQY
TRBJ2-7 | TRBV14 | ASSHRDRGLMSSYEQY
TRBJ1-1 | TRBV18 | ASSVGTANEAF